This T cell receptor (beta chain) was identified in a study of CD8+CD57+ T cells in acquired aplastic anemia. Study context: Sorted CD4+ and CD8+ cells yielded DNA averaging approximately 3.4 ug.

Worth noting for this clonotype: No antigen is known for it.

CDR1 LNHDA and CDR2 SQIVND come from the germline V gene (reference sequence). V lost 5 bases to trimming and J lost 0 bases, with 11 bases between them. This CDR3 has 15 amino acids. The study's findings and limits: The same twenty-nine CD8+ CDR3 sequences occurred in patients and in controls.

Genomic DNA templated the TCR beta VDJ and CDR3 profiling. TCRdb re-called the reads through MiXCR, storing one row per CDR3 protein. The sample lists a few hundred thousand distinct CDR3 sequences, 45% to 65% occurring once. The chain couples TRBV19 to TRBJ1-3; D remains unclear. The sequence was collected from a human donor with severe aplastic anemia or a healthy control (not recorded which). Material for sequencing was sorted CD4+, CD8+, or CD8+CD57+ T cells (not recorded which) from PBMCs. The DNA for the CDR3 is TGTGCCAGTAGTTATGACTCTAGCTCTGGAAACACCATATATTTT. Protein: CASSYDSSSGNTIYF.